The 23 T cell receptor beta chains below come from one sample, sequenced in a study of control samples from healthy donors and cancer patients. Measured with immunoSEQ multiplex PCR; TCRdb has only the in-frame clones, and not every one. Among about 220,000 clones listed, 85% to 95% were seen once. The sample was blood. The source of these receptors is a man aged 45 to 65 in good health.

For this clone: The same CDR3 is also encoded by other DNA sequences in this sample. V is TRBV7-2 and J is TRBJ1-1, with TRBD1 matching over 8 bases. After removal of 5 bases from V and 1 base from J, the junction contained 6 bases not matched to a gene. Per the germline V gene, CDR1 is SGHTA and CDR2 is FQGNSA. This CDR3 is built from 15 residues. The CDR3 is CASSLYGTGNTEAFF. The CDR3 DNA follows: TGTGCCAGCAGCCTATACGGGACAGGGAACACTGAAGCTTTCTTT.

The CDR3 loop is CASAGVLGGEAFF. The CDR3 DNA reads as TGTGCCAGTGCAGGGGTCTTAGGAGGAGAAGCTTTCTTT. The rearrangement links TRBV27 to TRBJ1-1; tentative D call: TRBD1 (6 bases). CDR3 size: 13 residues. V was trimmed by 9 bases and J by 8 bases, leaving 19 bases between them. Germline V gene lookup returns CDR1 MNHEY and CDR2 SMNVEV (reference sequence).

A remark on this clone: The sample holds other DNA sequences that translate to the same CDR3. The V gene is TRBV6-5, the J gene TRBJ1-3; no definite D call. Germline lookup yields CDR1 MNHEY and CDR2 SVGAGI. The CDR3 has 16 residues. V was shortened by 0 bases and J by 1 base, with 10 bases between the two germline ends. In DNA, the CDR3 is TGTGCCAGCAGTTACTCTTCAGGCTTATCTGGAAACACCATATATTTT. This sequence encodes CASSYSSGLSGNTIYF.

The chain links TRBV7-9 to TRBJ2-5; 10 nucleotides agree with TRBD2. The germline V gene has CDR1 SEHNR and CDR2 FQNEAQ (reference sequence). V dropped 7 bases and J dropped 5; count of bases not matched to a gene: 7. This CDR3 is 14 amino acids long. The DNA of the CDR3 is TGTGCCAGCATCGAGCGGGGGGGCCGGGAGACCCAGTACTTC. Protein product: CASIERGGRETQYF.

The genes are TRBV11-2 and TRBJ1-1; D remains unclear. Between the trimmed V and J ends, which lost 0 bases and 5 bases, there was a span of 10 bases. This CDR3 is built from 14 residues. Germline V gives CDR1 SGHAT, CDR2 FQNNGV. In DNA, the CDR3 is TGTGCCAGCAGCTTAGATCTAACGGGGACTGAAGCTTTCTTT. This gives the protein CASSLDLTGTEAFF.

The DNA of the CDR3 is TGTGCCAGCTCCTACGGGCAGGACGAGACCCAGTACTTC. Its translation is CASSYGQDETQYF. The rearrangement links TRBV18 to TRBJ2-5; D uncertain. With 6 bases removed from V and 5 bases from J, the gap between germline ends came to 13 bases. Germline V CDR1 and CDR2: KGHSH, LQKENI. The CDR3 spans 13 residues.

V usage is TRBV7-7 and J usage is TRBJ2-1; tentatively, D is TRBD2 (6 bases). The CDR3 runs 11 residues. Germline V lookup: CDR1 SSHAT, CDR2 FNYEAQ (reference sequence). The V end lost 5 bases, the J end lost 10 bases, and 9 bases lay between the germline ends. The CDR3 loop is CASSRRGEQFF. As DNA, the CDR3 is TGTGCCAGCAGCCGCCGGGGGGAGCAGTTCTTC.

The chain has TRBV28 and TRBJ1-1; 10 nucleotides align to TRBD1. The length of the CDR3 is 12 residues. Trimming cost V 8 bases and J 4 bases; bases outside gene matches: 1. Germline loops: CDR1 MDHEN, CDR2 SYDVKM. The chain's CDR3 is CASGQGVTEAFF. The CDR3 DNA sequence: TGTGCCAGCGGACAGGGGGTCACTGAAGCTTTCTTT.

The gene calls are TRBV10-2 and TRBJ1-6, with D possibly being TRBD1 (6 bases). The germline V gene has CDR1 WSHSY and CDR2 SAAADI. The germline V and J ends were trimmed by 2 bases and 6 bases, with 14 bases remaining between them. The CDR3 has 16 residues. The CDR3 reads CASSEPRLGANSPLHF. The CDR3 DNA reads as TGCGCCAGCAGTGAGCCCCGCCTGGGGGCTAATTCACCCCTCCACTTT.

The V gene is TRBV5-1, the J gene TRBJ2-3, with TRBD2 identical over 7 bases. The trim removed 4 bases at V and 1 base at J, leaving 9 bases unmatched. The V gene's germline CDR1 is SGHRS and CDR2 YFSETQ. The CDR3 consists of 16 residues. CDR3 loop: CASSLGGTRGTDTQYF. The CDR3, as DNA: TGCGCCAGCAGCCTGGGGGGGACCCGGGGCACAGATACGCAGTATTTT.

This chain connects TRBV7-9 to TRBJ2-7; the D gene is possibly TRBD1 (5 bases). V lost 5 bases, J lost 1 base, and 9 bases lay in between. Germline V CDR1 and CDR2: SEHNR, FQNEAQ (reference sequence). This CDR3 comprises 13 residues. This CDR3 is CASSADRSYEQYF. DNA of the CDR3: TGTGCCAGCAGCGCAGACAGATCCTACGAGCAGTACTTC.

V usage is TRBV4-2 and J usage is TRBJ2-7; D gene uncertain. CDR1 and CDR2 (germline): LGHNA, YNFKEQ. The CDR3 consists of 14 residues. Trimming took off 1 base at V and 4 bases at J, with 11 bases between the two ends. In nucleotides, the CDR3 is TGTGCCAGCAGCCAAGTATCTCAGGCATACGAGCAGTACTTC. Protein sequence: CASSQVSQAYEQYF.

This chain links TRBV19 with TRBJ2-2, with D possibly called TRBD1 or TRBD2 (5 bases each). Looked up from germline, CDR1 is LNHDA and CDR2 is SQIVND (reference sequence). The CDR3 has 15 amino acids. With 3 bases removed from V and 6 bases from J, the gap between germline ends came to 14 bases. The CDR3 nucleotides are TGTGCCAGTAGTATTAGTGGGGGTCGTCCCGGGGAGCTGTTTTTT. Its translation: CASSISGGRPGELFF.

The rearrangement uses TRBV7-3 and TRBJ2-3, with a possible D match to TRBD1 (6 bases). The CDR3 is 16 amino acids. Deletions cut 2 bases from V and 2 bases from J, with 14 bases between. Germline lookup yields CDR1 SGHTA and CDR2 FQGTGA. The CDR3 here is CASSLYGTTLTDTQYF. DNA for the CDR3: TGTGCCAGCAGCTTATACGGGACAACCCTCACAGATACGCAGTATTTT. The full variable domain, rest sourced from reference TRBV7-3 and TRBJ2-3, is GAGVSQTPSNKVTEKGKYVELRCDPISGHTALYWYRQSLGQGPEFLIYFQGTGAADDSGLPNDRFFAVRPEGSVSTLKIQRTERGDSAVYLCASSLYGTTLTDTQYFGPGTRLTVL.

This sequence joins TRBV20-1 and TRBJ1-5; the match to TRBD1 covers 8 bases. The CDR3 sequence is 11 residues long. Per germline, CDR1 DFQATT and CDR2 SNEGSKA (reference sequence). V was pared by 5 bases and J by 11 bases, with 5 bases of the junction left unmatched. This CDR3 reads CSAASDRAQHF. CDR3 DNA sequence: TGCAGTGCTGCCTCGGACAGGGCCCAGCATTTT.

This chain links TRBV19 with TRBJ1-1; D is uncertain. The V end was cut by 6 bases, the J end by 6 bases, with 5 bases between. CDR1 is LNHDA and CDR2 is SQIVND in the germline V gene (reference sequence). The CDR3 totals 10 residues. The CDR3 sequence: CASRSAEAFF. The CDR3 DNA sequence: TGTGCCAGTAGATCCGCTGAAGCTTTCTTT.

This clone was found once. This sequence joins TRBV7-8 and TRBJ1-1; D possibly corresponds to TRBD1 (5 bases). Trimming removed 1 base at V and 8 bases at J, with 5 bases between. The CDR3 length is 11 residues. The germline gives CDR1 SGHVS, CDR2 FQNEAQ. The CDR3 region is CASSLGGEAFF. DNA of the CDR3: TGTGCCAGCAGCTTAGGGGGGGAAGCTTTCTTT. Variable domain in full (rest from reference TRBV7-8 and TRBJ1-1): GAGVSQSPRYKVAKRGQDVALRCDPISGHVSLFWYQQALGQGPEFLTYFQNEAQLDKSGLPSDRFFAERPEGSVSTLKIQRTQQEDSAVYLCASSLGGEAFFGQGTRLTVV.

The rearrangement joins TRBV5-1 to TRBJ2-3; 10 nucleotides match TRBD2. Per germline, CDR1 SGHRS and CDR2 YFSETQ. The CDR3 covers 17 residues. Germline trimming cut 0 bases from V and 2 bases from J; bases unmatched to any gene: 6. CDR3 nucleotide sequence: TGCGCCAGCAGCTTGGGAGGTAGCGGGGGGTACACAGATACGCAGTATTTT. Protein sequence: CASSLGGSGGYTDTQYF.

The CDR3 DNA follows: TGTGCCAGCAGCAAGGGATCACAGGGAGTATATGGCTACACCTTC. It translates to CASSKGSQGVYGYTF. This chain uses TRBV3-1 (or the pseudogene TRBV3-2) with TRBJ1-2; a possible D gene is TRBD1 (6 bases). From germline, CDR1 is LGHDT and CDR2 YNNKEL (reference sequence). The CDR3 extends over 15 amino acids. The germline V and J ends were trimmed by 5 bases and 5 bases, with 18 bases remaining between them.

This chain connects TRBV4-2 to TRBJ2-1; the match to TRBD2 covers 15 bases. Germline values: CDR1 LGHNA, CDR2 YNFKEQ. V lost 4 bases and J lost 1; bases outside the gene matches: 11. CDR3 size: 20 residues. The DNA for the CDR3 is TGTGCCAGCAGCCTCGAAGGACTAGCGGGGGGGCCACGGTCCTACAATGAGCAGTTCTTC. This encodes CASSLEGLAGGPRSYNEQFF.

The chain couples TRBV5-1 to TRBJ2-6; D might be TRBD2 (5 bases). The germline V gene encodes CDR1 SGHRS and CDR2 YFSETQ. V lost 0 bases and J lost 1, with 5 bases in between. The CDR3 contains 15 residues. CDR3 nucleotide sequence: TGCGCCAGCAGCTTGGGGACTTCTGGGGCCAACGTCCTGACTTTC. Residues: CASSLGTSGANVLTF.

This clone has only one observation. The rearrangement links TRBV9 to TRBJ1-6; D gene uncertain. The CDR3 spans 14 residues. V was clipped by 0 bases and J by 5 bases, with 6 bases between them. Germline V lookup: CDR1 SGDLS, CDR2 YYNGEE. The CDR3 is CASSVARNNSPLHF. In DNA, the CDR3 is TGTGCCAGCAGCGTAGCGAGGAATAATTCACCCCTCCACTTT.

The CDR3 region is CASSAETSSYEQYV. The CDR3 nucleotides read TGTGCCAGCAGCGCCGAGACGTCGTCCTACGAGCAGTACGTC. The V call is TRBV7-8, the J call TRBJ2-7, with no clear D. Trimming removed 5 bases at V and 1 base at J, with 12 bases between. Germline CDR1 and CDR2: SGHVS and FQNEAQ. The CDR3 is 14 residues long.